Shown below are 9 T cell receptor beta chains from a single sample sequenced in a study of blood T cell repertoires in COVID-19. The table came from immunoSEQ multiplex PCR; TCRdb's copy has only in-frame clones and leaves some out. The sample carries some 220,000 clones, 87% recorded once. Input material: peripheral blood. Receptor source: a woman aged 18-29 years who had recovered from COVID-19.

The chain is built from TRBV7-2 and TRBJ2-7; D might be TRBD2 (6 bases). V shed 3 bases and J shed 2 bases, with 8 bases lying between them. There are 13 residues in the CDR3. Per the germline V gene, CDR1 is SGHTA and CDR2 is FQGNSA. CDR3: CASSFSGAYEQYF. CDR3 nucleotide sequence: TGTGCCAGCAGCTTCTCGGGAGCCTACGAGCAGTACTTC.

V and J are TRBV27 and TRBJ1-1; D unresolved. The CDR3 is 14 residues long. Trimming stripped 10 bases from V and 0 bases from J, with 15 bases between. Germline V gives CDR1 MNHEY, CDR2 SMNVEV (reference sequence). The CDR3 spells CATRPSGLNTEAFF. The CDR3 DNA reads as TGTGCCACCAGACCGTCAGGATTGAACACTGAAGCTTTCTTT.

This clone is medium-sized in the sample. The rearrangement uses TRBV6-1 and TRBJ1-2; the D gene is possibly TRBD1 (5 bases). The V and J ends lost 0 bases and 6 bases respectively, with 14 bases between them. The CDR3 sequence is 15 residues long. Germline loops: CDR1 MNHNS, CDR2 SASEGT. The CDR3 spells CASSEAPGGGDGYTF. In DNA form, the CDR3 reads TGTGCCAGCAGTGAAGCTCCCGGGGGAGGCGATGGCTACACCTTC.

This chain connects TRBV6-9 to TRBJ2-2; 7 nucleotides line up with TRBD2. The CDR3 runs 18 residues. Germline V lookup: CDR1 MNHGY, CDR2 SVAAGI. V gave up 6 bases and J gave up 5 bases; unmatched junction bases: 18. The CDR3 DNA reads TGTGCCAGCAGGCATTGGTGGGAGGGCCCTCGTGGGACCGGGGAGCTGTTTTTT. Amino acids: CASRHWWEGPRGTGELFF.

The CDR3 reads CASSAGGLNTGELFF. CDR3 bases: TGTGCCAGCTCTGCAGGGGGTCTGAACACCGGGGAGCTGTTTTTT. The V call is TRBV19, the J call TRBJ2-2, with 7 positions matching TRBD1. Per germline, CDR1 LNHDA and CDR2 SQIVND (reference sequence). V gave up 9 bases and J gave up 1 base; unmatched junction bases: 8. This CDR3 comprises 15 residues.

CDR3 region: CASSRQTMRTGELFF. As DNA, the CDR3 is TGTGCCAGCTCACGGCAGACGATGAGGACCGGGGAGCTGTTTTTT. The chain recombines TRBV18 with TRBJ2-2; D gene ambiguous. The germline V and J ends were trimmed by 4 bases and 5 bases, with 14 bases remaining between them. The CDR3 totals 15 residues. Looked up from germline, CDR1 is KGHSH and CDR2 is LQKENI.

V is TRBV10-2 and J is TRBJ2-1, with a tentative D call TRBD1 (6 bases). The V end lost 9 bases, the J end lost 9 bases, and 12 bases lay between the germline ends. From germline, CDR1 is WSHSY and CDR2 SAAADI. This CDR3 comprises 11 residues. The CDR3 spells CASEQGFEQFF. The CDR3 coding sequence is TGCGCCAGTGAACAGGGTTTTGAGCAGTTCTTC.

This clone was detected many times. The CDR3 DNA is TGTGCCAGTAGCGCCCCAGGCGTCCTTAACTATGGCTACACCTTC. It encodes CASSAPGVLNYGYTF. The V gene is TRBV19, the J gene TRBJ1-2, with D unresolved. Germline-derived CDR1 and CDR2 are LNHDA and SQIVND (reference sequence). The CDR3 has 15 residues. Trimming left V 6 bases short and J 1 base short, with 15 bases between.

The chain recombines TRBV4-3 with TRBJ2-1; 8 bases are shared with TRBD1. V lost 4 bases to trimming and J lost 8 bases; unmatched junction nucleotides: 7. CDR1 and CDR2 from the germline V gene are LGHNA and YSLEER. The CDR3 spans 14 residues. CDR3 sequence (DNA): TGCGCCAGCAGCCCCCGGACAGGGCTCGATGAGCAGTTCTTC. Translating gives CASSPRTGLDEQFF.